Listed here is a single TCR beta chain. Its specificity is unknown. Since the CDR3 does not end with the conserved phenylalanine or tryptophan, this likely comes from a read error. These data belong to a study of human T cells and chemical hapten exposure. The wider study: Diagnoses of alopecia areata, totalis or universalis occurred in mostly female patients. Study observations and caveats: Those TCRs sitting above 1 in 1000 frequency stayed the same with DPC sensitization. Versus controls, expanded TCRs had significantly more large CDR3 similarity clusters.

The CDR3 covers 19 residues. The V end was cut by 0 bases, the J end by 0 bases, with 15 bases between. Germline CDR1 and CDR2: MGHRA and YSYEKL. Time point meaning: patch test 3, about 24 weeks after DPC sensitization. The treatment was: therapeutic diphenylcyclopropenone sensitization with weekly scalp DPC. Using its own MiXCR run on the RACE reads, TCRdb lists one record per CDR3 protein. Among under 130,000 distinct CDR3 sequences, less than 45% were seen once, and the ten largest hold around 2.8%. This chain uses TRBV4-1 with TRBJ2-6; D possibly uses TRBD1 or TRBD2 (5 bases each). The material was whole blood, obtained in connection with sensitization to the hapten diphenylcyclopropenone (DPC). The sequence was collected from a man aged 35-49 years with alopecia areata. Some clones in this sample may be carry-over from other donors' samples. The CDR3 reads CASSQDRSGLASGANVLTL. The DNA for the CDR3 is TGCGCCAGCAGCCAAGATAGATCGGGGCTAGCCTCTGGGGCCAACGTCCTGACTCTC.